A single sample is the source of the 19 T cell receptor beta chains below, sequenced in a study of CD8 T cells in Susac syndrome (dated by TCRdb to the late 2010s). Library generation was performed with the immunoSEQ multiplex PCR assay. RNA was extracted using the RNeasy kit, and about 0.45 to 1 ug of the RNA was reverse transcribed with random hexamers. Starting from the raw public reads, TCRdb applied fastp trimming at Q25, assembled clones with MiXCR and retained in-frame beta chains. Each entry merges the rows of one CDR3 protein and shows their most common DNA and genes. A total of 140,000 or so distinct CDR3 sequences appear in this sample, 95% of them only once. The ten largest clones represent 0.075% to 0.09% of the sample. Input material: CD4+ T cells from PBMCs. These receptors all come from a human donor with Susac syndrome.

The rearrangement joins TRBV4-1 to TRBJ2-7, with D uncertain. Germline values: CDR1 MGHRA, CDR2 YSYEKL. Trimming cost V 2 bases and J 3 bases, with 14 bases left between them. The CDR3 runs 15 residues. CDR3 amino acids: CASSQNPPGVYEQYF. For the CDR3, the DNA is TGCGCCAGCAGCCAAAACCCCCCCGGAGTCTACGAGCAGTACTTC.

The chain joins TRBV5-1 to TRBJ2-7; a possible D gene is TRBD2 (5 bases). There are 14 residues in the CDR3. Germline V gene lookup returns CDR1 SGHRS and CDR2 YFSETQ. V lost 0 bases and J 0 bases, leaving 7 bases between the germline ends. DNA of the CDR3: TGCGCCAGCAGCTTGGTTGGGAGCTCCTACGAGCAGTACTTC. Translating it yields CASSLVGSSYEQYF.

The chain combines TRBV20-1 with TRBJ2-4; D gene unclear. The V and J ends lost 4 bases and 7 bases respectively, with 14 bases between them. This CDR3 is built from 13 residues. Germline CDR1 DFQATT, CDR2 SNEGSKA (reference sequence). The DNA of the CDR3 is TGCAGTGCTATGACCGTCAAAGGGAACATTCAGTACTTC. Protein: CSAMTVKGNIQYF.

J is TRBJ2-5 and V is TRBV15; D assignment may be TRBD1 or TRBD2 (5 bases each). V was cut by 2 bases and J by 3 bases, with 13 bases left in between. This CDR3 is 15 amino acids long. Germline V gene sequence: CDR1 LNHNV, CDR2 YYDKDF (reference sequence). CDR3 nucleotides: TGTGCCACCAGCAGAACCCCGGTGGGGGAAGAGACCCAGTACTTC. As protein: CATSRTPVGEETQYF.

The chain has TRBV23-1 and TRBJ1-2, with D hard to call. TRBV23-1 is flagged as an ORF with uncertain function. The CDR3 has 14 residues. V lost 11 bases, J lost 0 bases, and 16 bases lay in between. In DNA form, the CDR3 reads TGCGCCGACCCACGGACGGGGACTAACTATGGCTACACCTTC. Translating gives CADPRTGTNYGYTF.

The chain is built from TRBV7-3 and TRBJ2-1; 10 bases are a match to TRBD2. V shed 7 bases and J 3 bases; nucleotides not matched to a gene: 21. The CDR3 runs to 20 residues. Looked up from germline, CDR1 is SGHTA and CDR2 is FQGTGA. The CDR3 nucleotides read TGTGCCAGCATCTTGGATCTGTGGACTAGCGGACGGGAGTGCTACAATGAGCAGTTCTTC. Amino acid sequence: CASILDLWTSGRECYNEQFF.

The V and J genes are TRBV20-1 and TRBJ2-5, with D maybe TRBD1 (7 bases). The CDR3 spans 12 residues. The V gene's germline CDR1 is DFQATT and CDR2 SNEGSKA (reference sequence). The germline V and J ends were trimmed by 4 bases and 5 bases, with 11 bases remaining between them. In nucleotides, the CDR3 is TGCAGTGCTAAGACAGGGAGGGAGACCCAGTACTTC. Protein sequence: CSAKTGRETQYF.

The chain carries TRBV18 and TRBJ2-1; TRBD1 might be the D (7 bases). Trimming pared 6 bases from V and 7 bases from J, leaving 22 bases between. CDR1 and CDR2 (germline): KGHSH, LQKENI. The CDR3 is 16 residues long. Here the CDR3 DNA reads TGTGCCAGCTCCAACTGGGGGGCCAGGGGGTTTAATGAGCAGTTCTTC. Protein sequence: CASSNWGARGFNEQFF. The full variable domain, its missing parts supplied by reference TRBV18 and TRBJ2-1, is NAGVMQNPRHLVRRRGQEARLRCSPMKGHSHVYWYRQLPEEGLKFMVYLQKENIIDESGMPKERFSAEFPKEGPSILRIQQVVRGDSAAYFCASSNWGARGFNEQFFGPGTRLTVL.

This chain joins TRBV20-1 and TRBJ2-3, with a possible D match to TRBD1 (5 bases). The CDR3 totals 12 residues. Germline lookup yields CDR1 DFQATT and CDR2 SNEGSKA (reference sequence). Trimming cost V 6 bases and J 5 bases, with 12 bases left between them. The DNA of the CDR3 is TGCAGTGCCCCTCGCCAGGGAGATACGCAGTATTTT. Its protein is CSAPRQGDTQYF.

The rearrangement joins TRBV5-6 to TRBJ1-1; D remains unclear. Per germline, CDR1 SGHDT and CDR2 YYEEEE. V lost 7 bases to trimming and J lost 1 base, with 5 bases between them. There are 11 residues in the CDR3. The CDR3 DNA reads as TGTGCCAGCGAGAAGAACACTGAAGCTTTCTTT. This gives the protein CASEKNTEAFF.

In this sample, this clonotype turned up once. The J gene is TRBJ1-5, the V gene TRBV9; D not resolved. The germline V gene has CDR1 SGDLS and CDR2 YYNGEE. The CDR3 contains 10 residues. The V end lost 9 bases, the J end lost 4 bases, and 5 bases lay between the germline ends. The CDR3, as DNA: TGTGCCACTACAAATCAGCCCCAGCATTTT. It codes for CATTNQPQHF. Full variable domain (missing parts from reference TRBV9 and TRBJ1-5): DSGVTQTPKHLITATGQRVTLRCSPRSGDLSVYWYQQSLDQGLQFLIQYYNGEERAKGNILERFSAQQFPDLHSELNLSSLELGDSALYFCATTNQPQHFGDGTRLSIL.

The V gene is TRBV18, the J gene TRBJ2-7; weak D call: TRBD1 (5 bases). This CDR3 contains 14 residues. Trimming pared 5 bases from V and 0 bases from J, leaving 11 bases between. Germline loops: CDR1 KGHSH, CDR2 LQKENI. The CDR3 region has the DNA TGTGCCAGCTCAGCGACAGCTATCTCCTACGAGCAGTACTTC. Protein product: CASSATAISYEQYF.

This sequence joins TRBV29-1 and TRBJ2-1; 10 nucleotides align to TRBD2. Germline V CDR1 and CDR2: SQVTM, ANQGSEA. J lost 0 bases, V lost 3 bases, and 11 bases had no gene match. This CDR3 has 18 residues. The CDR3 DNA reads as TGCAGCGTTGAGGGAACAGCGGGGGGGGAAAGCTCCTACAATGAGCAGTTCTTC. Its protein product is CSVEGTAGGESSYNEQFF.

The chain uses TRBV27 and TRBJ1-6, with 8 bases fitting TRBD1. V shed 5 bases, J shed 15 bases, and the junction held 9 bases outside the gene matches. Per the germline V gene, CDR1 is MNHEY and CDR2 is SMNVEV (reference sequence). This CDR3 has 13 amino acids. As DNA, the CDR3 is TGTGCCAGCAGTGGCCGGGACAGGATAGGCCTCCACTTT. Translation: CASSGRDRIGLHF.

The genes are TRBV5-1 and TRBJ2-1; 9 bases match TRBD1. This CDR3 has 15 residues. Trimming cost V 5 bases and J 6 bases; bases outside gene matches: 9. Germline-derived CDR1 and CDR2 are SGHRS and YFSETQ. CDR3 protein: CASRQGARGTNEQFF. DNA of the CDR3: TGCGCCAGCAGACAGGGGGCCCGGGGGACCAATGAGCAGTTCTTC. Based on the CDR3 plus reference TRBV5-1 and TRBJ2-1, the full variable domain is KAGVTQTPRYLIKTRGQQVTLSCSPISGHRSVSWYQQTPGQGLQFLFEYFSETQRNKGNFPGRFSGRQFSNSRSEMNVSTLELGDSALYLCASRQGARGTNEQFFGPGTRLTVL.

This clonotype was counted a single time. The V gene is TRBV3-1, the J gene TRBJ2-1; 9 bases are a match to TRBD1. Germline lookup yields CDR1 LGHDT and CDR2 YNNKEL (reference sequence). Trimming took 2 bases from V and 14 from J; bases not matched to a gene: 10. This CDR3 is built from 14 residues. The CDR3: CASSQTTGTGQKFF. The CDR3, as DNA: TGTGCCAGCAGCCAAACTACAGGGACAGGGCAAAAGTTCTTC.

The J gene is TRBJ2-1, the V gene TRBV24-1, with no clear D. CDR1 and CDR2 (germline): KGHDR, SFDVKD. This CDR3 has 12 residues. V lost 5 bases to trimming and J lost 9 bases, with 10 bases between them. CDR3: CATSGSVAEQFF. The CDR3 DNA is TGTGCCACCAGTGGGTCGGTCGCTGAGCAGTTCTTC.

The chain carries TRBV7-2 and TRBJ2-2; D unresolved. Deletions cut 4 bases from V and 7 bases from J, with 7 bases between. This CDR3 is built from 12 residues. Germline CDR1 is SGHTA and CDR2 is FQGNSA. The CDR3 sequence: CASSSPVGELFF. The DNA of the CDR3 is TGTGCCAGCAGCTCGCCAGTCGGGGAGCTGTTTTTT.

The J gene is TRBJ2-2, the V gene TRBV12-3 or TRBV12-4; D is perhaps TRBD2 (5 bases). Trimming stripped 7 bases from V and 6 bases from J, with 18 bases between. The CDR3 is made up of 15 amino acids. The CDR3 DNA reads as TGTGCCAGCACCATGGAGGCAGGATTATCCGGGGAGCTGTTTTTT. Its protein product is CASTMEAGLSGELFF.